The text below deals with one TCR beta chain. Its matching antigen is unknown. The data belong to a study of shared clonotypes between healthy human individuals. Background on the study: Donors, aged 18 to 49, were a couple of women and a few men.

Selected positively for CCR7 and CD45RO-negative, naive CD8 cells excluded terminally differentiated effector memory CD45RA+ cells. Healthy HIV-negative adults without recent acute infections or vaccinations served as donors. Each donor was a Caucasian adult residing in Nashville, Tennessee. This CDR3 has 15 amino acids. Germline CDR1 is LNHDA and CDR2 is SQIVND (reference sequence). J gave up 1 base and V 3 bases, and 5 bases lay outside the gene matches. Points from the study as a whole: It was anticipated that sequencing depth would influence how many clonotypes donors shared.

TCRdb keeps only in-frame clones here, not all; method: immunoSEQ multiplex PCR. Of around 2.1 million clones listed, 85% to 95% are singletons. The TCR was taken from a man between 18 and 35 years old in good health. Some clones in this sample may be carry-over from other donors' samples. The chain recombines TRBV19 with TRBJ2-7; 8 bases align to TRBD1. What was sequenced was naive CD8+ T cells from PBMCs. In DNA form, the CDR3 reads TGTGCCAGTAGTATGGGTCAGGGGGCATCCTACGAGCAGTACTTC. It encodes CASSMGQGASYEQYF.